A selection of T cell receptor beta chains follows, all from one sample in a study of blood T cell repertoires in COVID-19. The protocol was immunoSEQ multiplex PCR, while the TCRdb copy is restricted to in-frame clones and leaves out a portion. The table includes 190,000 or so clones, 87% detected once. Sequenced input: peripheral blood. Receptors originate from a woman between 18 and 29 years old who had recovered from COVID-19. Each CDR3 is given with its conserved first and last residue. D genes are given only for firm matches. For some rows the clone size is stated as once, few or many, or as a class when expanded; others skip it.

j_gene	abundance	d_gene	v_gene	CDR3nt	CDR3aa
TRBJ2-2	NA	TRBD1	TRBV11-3	TGTGCCAGCACCCGGGACAGTACCGGGGAGCTGTTTTTT	CASTRDSTGELFF
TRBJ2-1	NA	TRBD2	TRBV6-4	TGTGCCAGCAGTGACCGACTAGCGGGGGGGAATGAGCAGTTCTTC	CASSDRLAGGNEQFF
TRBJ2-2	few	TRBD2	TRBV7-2	TGTGCCAGCAGCCTTACTAGCGGAGGGAACACCGGGGAGCTGTTTTTT	CASSLTSGGNTGELFF
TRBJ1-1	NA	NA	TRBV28	TGTGCCAGCAGTTTGGGACACACGAACACTGAAGCTTTCTTT	CASSLGHTNTEAFF
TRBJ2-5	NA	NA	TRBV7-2	TGTGCCAGCAGCCCCCCCCTGGGCGGGGAAAGCCAACACTTC	CASSPPLGGESQHF
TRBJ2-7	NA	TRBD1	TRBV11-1	TGTGCCAGCAGCTTAGTAGCGGGACAGGGGAACGAGCAGTACTTC	CASSLVAGQGNEQYF
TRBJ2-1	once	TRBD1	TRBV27	TGTGCCAGCAGTCCCGGGACAGGGGGCTACAATGAGCAGTTCTTC	CASSPGTGGYNEQFF
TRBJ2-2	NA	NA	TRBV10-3	TGTGCCATCAGTGAATTAGGGGTCACCGGGGAGCTGTTTTTT	CAISELGVTGELFF
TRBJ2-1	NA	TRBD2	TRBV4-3	TGCGCCAGCAGCCCAGGGGGCGGGCTAGCGGGAGGCCACTACAATGAGCAGTTCTTC	CASSPGGGLAGGHYNEQFF
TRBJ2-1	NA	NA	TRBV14	TGTGCCAGCAGCCAAGAGAGTAACGGCGGTAGACAGTTCTTC	CASSQESNGGRQFF
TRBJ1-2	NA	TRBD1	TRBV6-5	TGTGCCAGCAGTCAGGGACAGAACTATGGCTACACCTTC	CASSQGQNYGYTF
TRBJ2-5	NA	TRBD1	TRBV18	TGTGCCAGCTCACCACAGGGACAGAAGGAGACCCAGTACTTC	CASSPQGQKETQYF
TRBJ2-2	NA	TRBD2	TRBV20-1	TGCAGTGCTAGTAGAGCGGGGGCGAACACCGGGGAGCTGTTTTTT	CSASRAGANTGELFF
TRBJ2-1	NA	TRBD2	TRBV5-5	TGTGCCAGCAGCTTAGCGGGGAGCTCCTACAATGAGCAGTTCTTC	CASSLAGSSYNEQFF
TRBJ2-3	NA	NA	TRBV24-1	TGTGCCACCAGTGACCCTCGCGGGTGGACAGATACGCAGTATTTT	CATSDPRGWTDTQYF
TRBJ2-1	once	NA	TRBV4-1	TGCGCCAGCAGCCACCGAGGGGGGACAGTTCCTTACAATGAGCAGTTCTTC	CASSHRGGTVPYNEQFF
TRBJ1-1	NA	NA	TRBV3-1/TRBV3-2	TGTGCCAGCAGCCAAGATGAGGGGGAGTACACTGAAGCTTTCTTT	CASSQDEGEYTEAFF
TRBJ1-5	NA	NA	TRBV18	TGTGCCAGCTCACCATCTCATGCGGGGAATCAGCCCCAGCATTTT	CASSPSHAGNQPQHF
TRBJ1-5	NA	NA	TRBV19	TGTGCCAGTAGTATCAGGCAGGCTAGCAATCAGCCCCAGCATTTT	CASSIRQASNQPQHF
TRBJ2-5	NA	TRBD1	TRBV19	TGTGCCAGTAGTCAGACAGGGGGCTTTCTGGAGACCCAGTACTTC	CASSQTGGFLETQYF
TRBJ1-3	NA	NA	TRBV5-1	TGCGCCAGCAGCTTGGCCGGGGAAGGCACCACCATATATTTT	CASSLAGEGTTIYF
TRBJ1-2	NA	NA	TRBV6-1	TGTGCCAGCAGTGACAGGGGTCGGAGTGGCTACACCTTC	CASSDRGRSGYTF
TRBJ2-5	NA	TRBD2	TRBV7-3	TGTGCCAGCAGTTTTGGCGGGAGCCTGGGAGAGACCCAGTACTTC	CASSFGGSLGETQYF
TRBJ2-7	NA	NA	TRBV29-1	TGCAGCGTTGCCAGGGATACCTACGAGCAGTACTTC	CSVARDTYEQYF
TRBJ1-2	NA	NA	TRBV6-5	TGTGCCAGCAGTTACCCCCGGTTCTATGGCTACACCTTC	CASSYPRFYGYTF
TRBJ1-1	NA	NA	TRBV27	TGTGCCAGCAGTACGCTACAGGGAATTTACGCTGAAGCTTTCTTT	CASSTLQGIYAEAFF
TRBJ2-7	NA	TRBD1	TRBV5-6	TGTGCCAGCAGCTTGGGACAGGGTTTCGACGAGCAGTACTTC	CASSLGQGFDEQYF
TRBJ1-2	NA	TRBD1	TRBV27	TGTGCCAGCAGCTCCGGGACAGGGCTACGGGGCTACACCTTC	CASSSGTGLRGYTF
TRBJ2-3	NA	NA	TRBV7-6	TGTGCCAGCAGCTTAGGGGCCTCAGATACGCAGTATTTT	CASSLGASDTQYF